This T cell receptor (beta chain) is drawn from a study of T-cell reconstitution after alpha-beta-depleted transplantation in children. The V end was cut by 5 bases, the J end by 1 base, with 20 bases between. CDR3 length: 17 residues. Germline V gene lookup returns CDR1 LGHDT and CDR2 YNNKEL (reference sequence). Unique molecular identifiers were incorporated during preparation of the TCRbeta library. TCRdb reprocessed the PCR reads with MiXCR, giving one entry per CDR3 protein. Of over 400,000 distinct CDR3 sequences listed, under 15% are singletons. The source of this sequence is a human donor who donated a stem cell graft to a child with combined immunodeficiency. This rearrangement joins TRBV3-1 to TRBJ2-5; D might be TRBD1 or TRBD2, each matching 5 bases. The sequencing used PBMCs from the stem cell graft donor, collected from the stem cell graft. The CDR3 coding sequence is TGTGCCAGCAGCAAACAGGAGGCGTCACCCTTCCAAGAGACCCAGTACTTC. Amino acids: CASSKQEASPFQETQYF.